This TCR beta chain originates from a study of T cells in localized non-small cell lung cancer. Libraries were prepared by immunoSEQ multiplex PCR; TCRdb keeps only in-frame clonotypes and omits some of them. This table holds approximately 30,000 clones, around 90% found once. With respect to this clone: No antigen is known for it.

Study-wide findings and caveats: Clonality of T cells reached its maximum in uninvolved adjacent lung, surpassing tumor. Patients showing higher blood T cell density tended to see longer overall survival. Adjacent lung was found to contain a median approximately 60 of the top 100 tumor clones. Investigators sequenced only a single tumor region, leaving heterogeneity possible.

This CDR3 has 17 amino acids. V lost 2 bases and J lost 1; bases outside the gene matches: 7. Germline values: CDR1 MNHNS, CDR2 SASEGT. The genes are TRBV6-1 and TRBJ2-7; 11 nucleotides align to TRBD2. The TCR comes from a woman between 40 and 69 years old with stage III lung adenocarcinoma. Sequencing used peripheral blood mononuclear cells, obtained before any cancer treatment. The CDR3 nucleotides are TGTGCCAGCAGTGAAACTAGCGGGAGCAGATGGTCCTACGAGCAGTACTTC. It yields the protein CASSETSGSRWSYEQYF.